This T cell receptor (beta chain) was documented in a study of cytomegalovirus exposure and HLA in healthy donors. PCR used 60 Vbeta primers and 13 Jbeta primers. The repertoire was sequenced with immunoSEQ multiplex PCR; TCRdb's copy has only in-frame clones and lacks some. Of 85,000 to 100,000 clones in the sample, approximately 81% were seen once. Findings of the study overall: Of the V segments, some could not be distinguished, including TRBV6-2 and TRBV6-3, and were excluded. Fewer N-insertions (relative to the approximately 700-donor mean) were reportedly seen in an Asian-associated ancestry cluster in a later analysis. Relative to equally common others, HLA-associated TCR beta chains showed greater clonal expansion in a later analysis. Segments of the TCR beta V type were, in most cases, productive about 87% or about 30% of the time in an earlier analysis.

Germline CDR1 is SGDLS and CDR2 is YYNGEE. Germline trimming cut 0 bases from V and 0 bases from J; bases unmatched to any gene: 9. There are 19 residues in the CDR3. With respect to this clone: As yet, its antigen is unknown.

This clonotype was obtained from a girl aged 2-10 years in good health and CMV-seropositive. The rearrangement joins TRBV9 to TRBJ2-6; the match to TRBD2 covers 7 bases. Sequencing was carried out using PBMCs. The CDR3 sequence is CASSVEGGTRVSGANVLTF. CDR3 sequence (DNA): TGTGCCAGCAGCGTAGAGGGAGGGACGCGTGTCTCTGGGGCCAACGTCCTGACTTTC.